This T cell receptor beta chain appears in the sequencing data of a study of blood T cell repertoires in COVID-19. Study overall: Sites across the United States, Italy and Spain contributed samples from acute and convalescent COVID-19. From T cells, B-cell-depleted T cells, or PBMCs came the material, which was cDNA or gDNA.

Seattle enrolled patients during active infection and tracked them longitudinally. Per the authors' pipeline: Amplifying reference gene primers gave estimates of nucleated cell counts. The protocol was immunoSEQ multiplex PCR, while the TCRdb copy is restricted to in-frame clones and leaves out a portion. The D gene and trimming were derived from the DNA, and the V and J assignments and clone size from that table. This sample carries roughly 250,000 clones, 70% to 90% of them seen once, and the ten largest clones take approximately 0.94%. Germline-derived CDR1 and CDR2 are MGHDK and SYGVNS. Deletions cut 0 bases from V and 7 bases from J, with 10 bases between. This CDR3 is built from 14 residues.

The specimen was peripheral blood. This receptor was obtained from a human donor with COVID-19, enrolled during active disease. The donor label of this sample is uncertain. The chain joins TRBV25-1 to TRBJ1-5; D gene unclear. The DNA of the CDR3 is TGTGCCAGCAGTGAATATAGGGAGGACCAGCCCCAGCATTTT. Its translation: CASSEYREDQPQHF.